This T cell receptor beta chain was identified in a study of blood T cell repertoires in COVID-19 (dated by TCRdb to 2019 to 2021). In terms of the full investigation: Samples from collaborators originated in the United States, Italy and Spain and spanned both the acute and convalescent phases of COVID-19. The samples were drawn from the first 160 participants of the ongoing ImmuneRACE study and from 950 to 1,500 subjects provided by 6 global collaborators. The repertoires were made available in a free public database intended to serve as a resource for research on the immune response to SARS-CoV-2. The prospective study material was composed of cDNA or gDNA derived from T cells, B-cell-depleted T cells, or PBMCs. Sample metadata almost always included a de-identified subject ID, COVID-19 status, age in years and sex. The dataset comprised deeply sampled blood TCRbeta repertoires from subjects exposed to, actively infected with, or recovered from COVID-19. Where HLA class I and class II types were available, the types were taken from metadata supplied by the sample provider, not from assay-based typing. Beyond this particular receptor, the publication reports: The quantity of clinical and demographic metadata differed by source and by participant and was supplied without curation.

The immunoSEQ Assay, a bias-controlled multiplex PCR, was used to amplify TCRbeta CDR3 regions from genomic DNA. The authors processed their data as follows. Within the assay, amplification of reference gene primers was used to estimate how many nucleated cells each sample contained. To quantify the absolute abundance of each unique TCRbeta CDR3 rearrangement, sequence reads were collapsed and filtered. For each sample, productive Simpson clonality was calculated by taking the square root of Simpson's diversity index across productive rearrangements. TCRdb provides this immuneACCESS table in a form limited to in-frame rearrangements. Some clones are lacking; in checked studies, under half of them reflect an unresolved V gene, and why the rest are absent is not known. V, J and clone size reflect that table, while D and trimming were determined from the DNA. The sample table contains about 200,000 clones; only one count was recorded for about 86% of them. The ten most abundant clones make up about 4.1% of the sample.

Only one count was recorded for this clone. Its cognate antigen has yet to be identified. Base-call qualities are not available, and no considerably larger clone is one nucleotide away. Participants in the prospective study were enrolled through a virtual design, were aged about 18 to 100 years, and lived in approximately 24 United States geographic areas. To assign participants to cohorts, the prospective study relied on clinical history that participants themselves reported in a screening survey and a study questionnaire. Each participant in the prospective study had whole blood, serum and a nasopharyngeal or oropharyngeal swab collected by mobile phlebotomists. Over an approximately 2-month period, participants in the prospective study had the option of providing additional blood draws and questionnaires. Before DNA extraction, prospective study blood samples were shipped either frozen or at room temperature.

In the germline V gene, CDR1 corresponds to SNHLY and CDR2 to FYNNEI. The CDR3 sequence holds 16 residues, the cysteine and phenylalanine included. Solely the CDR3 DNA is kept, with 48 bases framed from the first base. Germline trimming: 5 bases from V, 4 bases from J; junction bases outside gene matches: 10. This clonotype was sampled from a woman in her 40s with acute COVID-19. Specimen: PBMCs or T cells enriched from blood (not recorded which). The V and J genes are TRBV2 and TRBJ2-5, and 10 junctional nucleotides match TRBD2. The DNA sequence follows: TGTGCCAGCAGTTATGGACTAGCGGTGGCCCGAGAGACCCAGTACTTC. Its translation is CASSYGLAVARETQYF. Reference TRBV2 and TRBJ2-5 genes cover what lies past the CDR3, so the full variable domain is EPEVTQTPSHQVTQMGQEVILRCVPISNHLYFYWYRQILGQKVEFLVSFYNNEISEKSEIFDDQFSVERPDGSNFTLKIRSTKLEDSAMYFCASSYGLAVARETQYFGPGTRLLVL.